Here is one T cell receptor beta chain with its context. In this sample, this clonotype turned up a few times. This clone's antigen is unknown. No base quality information exists; no much larger clone differs at one position. The data belong to a study of T cells in Graves' hyperthyroidism and ophthalmopathy (dated by TCRdb to about 2019). Study-wide context: Peripheral blood samples were taken at the time of initial diagnosis, prior to any treatment. In over five Graves' hyperthyroidism patients, the study also compared T-cell repertoires from thyroid tissue with T-cell repertoires from blood. After blood sampling, hyperthyroidism patients were treated with methimazole at a starting dose of 30 mg daily, and ophthalmopathy patients were treated with high-dose intravenous methylprednisolone. Prospective prediction of ophthalmopathy was tested in an independent validation cohort consisting of 18 hyperthyroidism patients and approximately 16 patients who later progressed to ophthalmopathy. To identify TCR V-J signatures that set the groups apart, the researchers used a discovery cohort of about a hundred patients, made up of around 42 with Graves' ophthalmopathy and some 55 with stable Graves' hyperthyroidism. The paper reports TCR Vbeta CDR3 sequencing of approximately 130 peripheral blood samples: around 45 ophthalmopathy, some 80 hyperthyroidism and some 17 progressor patients. The roughly 90 discovery patients were divided at random into training and test sets in a 7:3 ratio.

The TCR beta CDR3 regions were amplified from the RNA transcripts. For the first round of RT-PCR on the TCR CDR3, the HTBI primer set was used together with the Qiagen OneStep RT-PCR kit. Libraries were constructed in a second round of multiplex PCR, after which size selection and purification were carried out. Paired-end sequencing of the libraries was performed with 100 bp reads on an Illumina HiSeq2000. The study's own analysis went as follows. SOAPnuke was used to process the raw data, with reads discarded if the reads contained adapters or uncalled bases, had a mean Phred below 15, or lacked an exact constant-primer or identifier match. High-quality paired reads were merged with COPE v1.2.5, and unique nucleotide sequences were defined as clonotypes. MiTCR v1.1 was used to align clonotypes to the IMGT TRBV, TRBD and TRBJ reference segments. Analysis was restricted to V-J combinations with a frequency above 0.0001, which covered roughly 99% of repertoires. A TCS score was defined as the ratio between F50 (clonal expansion) and ExV (chaos), using BLOSUM62-based TCRdist between CDR3 peptides within each V-J. Welch's t-statistics and random forest reduced fewer than 550 V-J features to roughly 13, which were used in a naive Bayes classifier (R e1071). TCRdb handled the public reads itself, with Q25 trimming in fastp and clone calling in MiXCR, and kept productive beta chains. Entries are consolidated by CDR3 protein sequence, retaining the most common genes and DNA. The V and J calls come from TCRdb's annotation, not from the publication. The sample table contains about half a million distinct CDR3 sequences; only one count was recorded for under 25% of them. The ten largest clones add up to about half of the sample.

Points the paper makes about the study in general: Sample size was not statistically predetermined, and blinding of investigators to group allocation was not performed. During validation, the model predicted progression to ophthalmopathy a median of approximately 7 months ahead of onset, with 70.59% sensitivity and 72.22% specificity. Most expanded thyroid clonotypes (frequency above 0.001) were also detected in blood, suggesting blood repertoires may reflect thyroid immune responses. A 13 V-J signature model separated ophthalmopathy from stable hyperthyroidism, with approximately 87% sensitivity and 81.08% specificity in cross-validation and 80%/75% in testing.

Moderately to severely active disease, a Clinical Activity Score of at least 3, a NOSPECS grade of at least 4, and a duration under 3 months were present in ophthalmopathy patients. The study excluded patients with uncontrolled infections, other autoimmune diseases, pregnancy or lactation. Diagnoses relied on clinical symptoms, serum thyroxine and TRAb, thyroid ultrasound and orbital computed tomography. PBMCs were separated from under 11 ml of fresh peripheral blood using Ficoll-Paque density gradient centrifugation. Trizol reagent was used to extract total RNA, and RNA quality was then checked on an Agilent 2100 Bioanalyzer. Looking up the germline V gene (reference sequence) yields CDR1 MNHEY and CDR2 SMNVEV. Taken from cysteine to phenylalanine, the CDR3 has 15 residues. Only CDR3 DNA remains: 45 bases, in frame from the first base. V ends up 6 bases short and J 3 bases short, with an unmatched junction base count of 11.

This TCR came from a woman aged 70 to 79 with Graves' ophthalmopathy. Material: blood. The chain is made from TRBV27 and TRBJ2-7, with 7 junctional bases fitting TRBD1. The encoded CDR3 is CASSSPHRGHYEQYF. The DNA reads TGTGCCAGCAGCTCCCCCCACAGGGGACACTACGAGCAGTACTTC.